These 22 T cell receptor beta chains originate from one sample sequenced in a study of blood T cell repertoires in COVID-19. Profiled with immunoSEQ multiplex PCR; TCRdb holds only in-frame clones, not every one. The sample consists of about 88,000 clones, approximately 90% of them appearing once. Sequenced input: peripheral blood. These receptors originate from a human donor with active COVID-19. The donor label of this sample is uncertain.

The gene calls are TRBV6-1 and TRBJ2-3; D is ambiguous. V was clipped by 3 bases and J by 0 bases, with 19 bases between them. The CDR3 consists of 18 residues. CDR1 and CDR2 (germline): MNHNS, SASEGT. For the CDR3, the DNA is TGTGCCAGCAGTGATATTTCCACGACTCTCTATAGCACAGATACGCAGTATTTT. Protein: CASSDISTTLYSTDTQYF.

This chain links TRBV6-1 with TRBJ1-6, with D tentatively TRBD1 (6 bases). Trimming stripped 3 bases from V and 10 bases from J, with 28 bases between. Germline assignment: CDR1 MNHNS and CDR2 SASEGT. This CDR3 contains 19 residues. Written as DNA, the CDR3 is TGTGCCAGCAGTGATATGGTTTGGGGGGGCGCGAAGGTGGGGTCACCCCTCCACTTT. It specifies CASSDMVWGGAKVGSPLHF.

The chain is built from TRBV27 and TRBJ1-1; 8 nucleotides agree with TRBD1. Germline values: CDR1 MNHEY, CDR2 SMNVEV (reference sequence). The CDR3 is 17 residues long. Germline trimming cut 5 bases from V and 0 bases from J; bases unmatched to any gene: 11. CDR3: CASSILTGGSMNTEAFF. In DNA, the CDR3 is TGTGCCAGCAGTATCCTAACAGGGGGAAGCATGAACACTGAAGCTTTCTTT.

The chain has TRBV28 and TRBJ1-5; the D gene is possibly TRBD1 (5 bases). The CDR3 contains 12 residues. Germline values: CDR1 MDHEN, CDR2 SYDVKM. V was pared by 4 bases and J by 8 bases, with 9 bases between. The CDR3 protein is CASSSEGEPQHF. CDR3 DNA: TGTGCCAGCAGTTCTGAAGGGGAGCCCCAGCATTTT.

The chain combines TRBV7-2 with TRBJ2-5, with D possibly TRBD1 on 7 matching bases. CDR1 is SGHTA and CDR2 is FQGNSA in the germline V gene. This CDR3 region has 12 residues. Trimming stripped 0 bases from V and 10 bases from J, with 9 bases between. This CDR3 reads CASSLAQGGQYF. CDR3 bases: TGTGCCAGCAGCTTAGCGCAGGGGGGCCAGTACTTC.

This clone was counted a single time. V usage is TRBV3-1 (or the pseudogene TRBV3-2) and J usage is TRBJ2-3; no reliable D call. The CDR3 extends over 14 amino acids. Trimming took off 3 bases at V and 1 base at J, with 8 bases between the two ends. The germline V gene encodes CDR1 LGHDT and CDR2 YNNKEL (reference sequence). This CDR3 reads CASSHSRGTDTQYF. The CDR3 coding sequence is TGTGCCAGCAGCCATTCACGAGGCACAGATACGCAGTATTTT.

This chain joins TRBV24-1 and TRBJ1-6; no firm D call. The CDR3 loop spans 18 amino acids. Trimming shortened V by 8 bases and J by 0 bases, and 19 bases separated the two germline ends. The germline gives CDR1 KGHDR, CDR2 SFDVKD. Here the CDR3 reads CATTFLDLRSSYNSPLHF. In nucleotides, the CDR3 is TGTGCCACCACGTTTCTGGATTTAAGGAGCTCCTATAATTCACCCCTCCACTTT.

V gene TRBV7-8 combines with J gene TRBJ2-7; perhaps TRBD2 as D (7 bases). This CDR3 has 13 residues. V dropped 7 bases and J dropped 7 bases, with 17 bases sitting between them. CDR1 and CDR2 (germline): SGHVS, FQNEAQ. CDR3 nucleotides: TGTGCCAGCACCACTAGGGGGGGGAGTGAGCAGTACTTC. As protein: CASTTRGGSEQYF.

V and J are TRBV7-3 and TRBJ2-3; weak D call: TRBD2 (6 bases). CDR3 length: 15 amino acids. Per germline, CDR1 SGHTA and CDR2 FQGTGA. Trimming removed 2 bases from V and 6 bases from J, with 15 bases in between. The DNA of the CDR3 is TGTGCCAGCAGCTTAGAAGCGGGCGCAATGGATACGCAGTATTTT. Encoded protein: CASSLEAGAMDTQYF.

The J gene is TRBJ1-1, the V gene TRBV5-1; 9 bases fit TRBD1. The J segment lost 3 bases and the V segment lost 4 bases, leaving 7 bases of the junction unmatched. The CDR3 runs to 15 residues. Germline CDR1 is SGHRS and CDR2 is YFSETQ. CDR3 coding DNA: TGCGCCAGCAGCCCGAGGACAGGGGAGGACACTGAAGCTTTCTTT. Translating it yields CASSPRTGEDTEAFF.

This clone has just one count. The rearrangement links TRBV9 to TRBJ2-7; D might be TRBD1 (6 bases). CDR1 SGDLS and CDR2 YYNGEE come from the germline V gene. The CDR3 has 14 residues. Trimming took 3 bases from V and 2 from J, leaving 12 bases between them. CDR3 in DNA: TGTGCCAGCAGCGGGGGGCTTCATACCTACGAGCAGTACTTC. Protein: CASSGGLHTYEQYF. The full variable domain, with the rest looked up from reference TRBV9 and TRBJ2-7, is DSGVTQTPKHLITATGQRVTLRCSPRSGDLSVYWYQQSLDQGLQFLIQYYNGEERAKGNILERFSAQQFPDLHSELNLSSLELGDSALYFCASSGGLHTYEQYFGPGTRLTVT.

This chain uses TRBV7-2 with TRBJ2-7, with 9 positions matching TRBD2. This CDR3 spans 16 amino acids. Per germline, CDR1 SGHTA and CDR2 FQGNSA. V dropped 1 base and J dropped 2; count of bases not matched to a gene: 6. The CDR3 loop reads CASSLVAGGTPYEQYF. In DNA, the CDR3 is TGTGCCAGCAGCTTAGTGGCGGGGGGGACCCCCTACGAGCAGTACTTC.

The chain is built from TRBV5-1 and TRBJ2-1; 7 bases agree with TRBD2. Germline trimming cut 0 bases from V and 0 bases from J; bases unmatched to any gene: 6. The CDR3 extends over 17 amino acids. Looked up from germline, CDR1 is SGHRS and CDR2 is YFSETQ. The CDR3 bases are TGCGCCAGCAGCTTGGGCCCGCGGGAGAGCTCCTACAATGAGCAGTTCTTC. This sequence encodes CASSLGPRESSYNEQFF. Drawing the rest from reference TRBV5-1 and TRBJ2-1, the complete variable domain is KAGVTQTPRYLIKTRGQQVTLSCSPISGHRSVSWYQQTPGQGLQFLFEYFSETQRNKGNFPGRFSGRQFSNSRSEMNVSTLELGDSALYLCASSLGPRESSYNEQFFGPGTRLTVL.

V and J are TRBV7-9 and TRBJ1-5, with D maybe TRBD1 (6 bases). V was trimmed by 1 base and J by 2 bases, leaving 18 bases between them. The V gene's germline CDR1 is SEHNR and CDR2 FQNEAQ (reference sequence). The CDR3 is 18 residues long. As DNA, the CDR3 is TGTGCCAGCAGCTTAGGGGTTTTAAGGGGGAGCGGCAATCAGCCCCAGCATTTT. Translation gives CASSLGVLRGSGNQPQHF.

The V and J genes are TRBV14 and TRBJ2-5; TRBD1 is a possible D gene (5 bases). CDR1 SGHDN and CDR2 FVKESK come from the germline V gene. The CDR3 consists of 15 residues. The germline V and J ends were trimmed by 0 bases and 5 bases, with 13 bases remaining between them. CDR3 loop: CASSQDYRYGETQYF. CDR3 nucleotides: TGTGCCAGCAGCCAAGATTACAGGTATGGGGAGACCCAGTACTTC.

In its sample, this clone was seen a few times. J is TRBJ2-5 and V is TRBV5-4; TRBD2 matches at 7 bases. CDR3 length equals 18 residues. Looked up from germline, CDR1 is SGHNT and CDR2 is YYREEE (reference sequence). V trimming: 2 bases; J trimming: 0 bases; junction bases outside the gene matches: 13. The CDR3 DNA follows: TGTGCCAGCAGCTTAATGGGACTACCTACCCAGTACCAAGAGACCCAGTACTTC. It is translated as CASSLMGLPTQYQETQYF.

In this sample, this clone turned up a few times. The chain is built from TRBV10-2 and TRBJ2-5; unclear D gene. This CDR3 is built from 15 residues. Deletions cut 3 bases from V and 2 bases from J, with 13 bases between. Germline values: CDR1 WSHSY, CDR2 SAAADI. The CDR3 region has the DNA TGCGCCAGCAGTGAAAGGTTCTCGGGTCAAGAGACCCAGTACTTC. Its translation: CASSERFSGQETQYF.

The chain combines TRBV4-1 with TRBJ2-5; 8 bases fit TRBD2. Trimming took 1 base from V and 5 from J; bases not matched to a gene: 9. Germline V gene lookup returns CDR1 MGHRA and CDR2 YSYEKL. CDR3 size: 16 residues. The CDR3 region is CASSQVWRGARETQYF. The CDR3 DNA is TGCGCCAGCAGCCAAGTATGGCGGGGGGCCAGGGAGACCCAGTACTTC.

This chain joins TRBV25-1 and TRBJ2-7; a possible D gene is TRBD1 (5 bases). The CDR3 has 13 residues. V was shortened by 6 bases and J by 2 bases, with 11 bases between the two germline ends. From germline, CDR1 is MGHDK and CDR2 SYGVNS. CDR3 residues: CASRGPGAYEQYF. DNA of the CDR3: TGTGCCAGCAGGGGGCCTGGAGCCTACGAGCAGTACTTC.

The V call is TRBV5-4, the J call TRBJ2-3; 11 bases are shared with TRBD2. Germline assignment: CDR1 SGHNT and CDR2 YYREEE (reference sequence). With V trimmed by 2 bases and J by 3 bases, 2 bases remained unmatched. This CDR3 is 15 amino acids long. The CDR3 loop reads CASSFSGGETDTQYF. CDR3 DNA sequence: TGTGCCAGCAGCTTTAGCGGGGGGGAGACAGATACGCAGTATTTT.

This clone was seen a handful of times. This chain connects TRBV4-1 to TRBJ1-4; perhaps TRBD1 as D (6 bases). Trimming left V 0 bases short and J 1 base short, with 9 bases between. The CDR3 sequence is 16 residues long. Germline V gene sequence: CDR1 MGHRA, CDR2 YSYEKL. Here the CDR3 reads CASSQDIRGTNEKLFF. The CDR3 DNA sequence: TGCGCCAGCAGCCAAGATATCAGGGGAACTAATGAAAAACTGTTTTTT.

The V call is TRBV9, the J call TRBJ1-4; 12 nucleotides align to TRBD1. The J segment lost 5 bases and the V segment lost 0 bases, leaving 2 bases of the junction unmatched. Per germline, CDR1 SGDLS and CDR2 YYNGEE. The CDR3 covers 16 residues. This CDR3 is CASSVGDRGPNEKLFF. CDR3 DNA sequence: TGTGCCAGCAGCGTAGGGGACAGGGGGCCGAATGAAAAACTGTTTTTT.